This TCR beta chain emerged from a study of blood T cell repertoires in COVID-19. Background on the study: Sites in the United States, Italy and Spain provided acute and convalescent COVID-19 samples.

Authors' methods: Scientists estimated how many nucleated cells there were by amplifying reference gene primers. Some clones are missing from TCRdb's copy, which holds only in-frame ones; the method was immunoSEQ multiplex PCR. The V and J calls and the clone size are those of that table, but D and trimming were determined from the DNA. The repertoire has fewer than 250,000 clones, more than 80% of them found once; the top ten carry more than 5%. The count of this clone is one. Relative to the germline gene, one junction end is altered; a read error may explain this. The CDR3 is 13 residues long. Germline CDR1 and CDR2: LGHDT and YNNKEL (reference sequence).

The clonotype was recovered from a human donor in a cohort sampled during active COVID-19. This chain joins TRBV3-1 (or the pseudogene TRBV3-2) and TRBJ2-7, with D hard to call. The sequenced sample consisted of peripheral blood. Written as DNA, the CDR3 is TGTGCCAGCAGCCCCAGCGCTAGGCAGCCGTTTAACTTC. This sequence encodes CASSPSARQPFNF.